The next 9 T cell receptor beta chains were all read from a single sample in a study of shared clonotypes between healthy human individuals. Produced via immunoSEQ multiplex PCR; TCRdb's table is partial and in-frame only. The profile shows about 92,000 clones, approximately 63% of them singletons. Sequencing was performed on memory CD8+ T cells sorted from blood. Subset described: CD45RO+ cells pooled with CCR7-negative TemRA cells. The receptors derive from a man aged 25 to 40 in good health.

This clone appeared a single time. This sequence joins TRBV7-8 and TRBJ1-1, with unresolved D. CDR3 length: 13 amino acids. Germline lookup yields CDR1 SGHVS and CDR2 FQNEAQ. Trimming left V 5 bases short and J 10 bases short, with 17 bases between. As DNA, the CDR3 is TGTGCCAGCAGCGTAGGAGGGTATTTCGGAGCTTTCTTT. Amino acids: CASSVGGYFGAFF.

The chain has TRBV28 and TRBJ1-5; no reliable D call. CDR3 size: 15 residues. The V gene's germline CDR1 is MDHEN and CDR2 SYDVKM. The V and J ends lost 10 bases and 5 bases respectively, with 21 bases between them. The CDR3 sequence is CATQDPAIADQPQHF. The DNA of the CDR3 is TGTGCCACCCAGGACCCGGCCATCGCGGATCAGCCCCAGCATTTT.

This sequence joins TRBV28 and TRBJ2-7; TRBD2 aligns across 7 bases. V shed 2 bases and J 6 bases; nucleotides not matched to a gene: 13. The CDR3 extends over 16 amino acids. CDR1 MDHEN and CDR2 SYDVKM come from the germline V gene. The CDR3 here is CASSLPPTSFFREQYF. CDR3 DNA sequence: TGTGCCAGCAGTTTACCCCCGACTAGCTTCTTTCGCGAGCAGTACTTC.

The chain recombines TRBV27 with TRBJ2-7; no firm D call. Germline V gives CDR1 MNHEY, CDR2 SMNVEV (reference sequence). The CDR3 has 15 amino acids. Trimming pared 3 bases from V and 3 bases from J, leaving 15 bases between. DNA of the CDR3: TGTGCCAGCAGTTTGGTGTCCCCAACGGACTACGAGCAGTACTTC. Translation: CASSLVSPTDYEQYF.

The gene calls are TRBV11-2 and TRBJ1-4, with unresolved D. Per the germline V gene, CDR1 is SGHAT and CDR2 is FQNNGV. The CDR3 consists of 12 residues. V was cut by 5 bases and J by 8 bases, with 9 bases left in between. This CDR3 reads CASSTLSEKLFF. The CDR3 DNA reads TGTGCCAGCAGCACCCTATCCGAAAAACTGTTTTTT. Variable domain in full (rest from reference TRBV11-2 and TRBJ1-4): EAGVAQSPRYKIIEKRQSVAFWCNPISGHATLYWYQQILGQGPKLLIQFQNNGVVDDSQLPKDRFSAERLKGVDSTLKIQPAKLEDSAVYLCASSTLSEKLFFGSGTQLSVL.

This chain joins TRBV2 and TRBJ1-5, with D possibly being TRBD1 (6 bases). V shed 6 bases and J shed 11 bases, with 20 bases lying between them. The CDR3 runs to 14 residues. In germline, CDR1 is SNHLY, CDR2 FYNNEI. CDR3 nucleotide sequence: TGTGCCAGCAGGGGTTATGAGGGGGTCTTGTCCCAGCATTTT. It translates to CASRGYEGVLSQHF.

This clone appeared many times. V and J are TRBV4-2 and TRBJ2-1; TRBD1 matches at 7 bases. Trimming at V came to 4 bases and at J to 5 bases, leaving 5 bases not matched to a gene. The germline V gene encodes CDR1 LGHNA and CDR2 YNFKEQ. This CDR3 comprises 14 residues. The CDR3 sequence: CASSPDRDNNEQFF. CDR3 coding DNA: TGTGCCAGCAGCCCCGACAGGGATAACAATGAGCAGTTCTTC.

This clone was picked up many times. CDR3: CASSPTPPQWYF. The CDR3 DNA reads TGTGCCAGCAGCCCCACCCCCCCACAGTGGTATTTT. V usage is TRBV5-4 and J usage is TRBJ2-3; D call uncertain. Between the trimmed V and J ends, which lost 4 bases and 14 bases, there was a span of 17 bases. Germline V gives CDR1 SGHNT, CDR2 YYREEE (reference sequence). CDR3 length equals 12 residues.

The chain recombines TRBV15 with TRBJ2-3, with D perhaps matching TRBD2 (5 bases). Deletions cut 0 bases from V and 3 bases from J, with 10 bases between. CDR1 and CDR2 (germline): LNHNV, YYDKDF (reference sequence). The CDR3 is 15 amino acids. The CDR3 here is CATSRERLATDTQYF. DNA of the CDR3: TGTGCCACCAGCAGAGAGCGGCTAGCAACAGATACGCAGTATTTT.